This TCR beta chain was recorded in a study of T cell repertoires in cytomegalovirus infection (dated 2019 in TCRdb). Background on the whole study: Peptide stimulations targeted recently identified HLA-C-restricted CMV epitopes, whose presentation resists viral immunomodulation, together with well-studied HLA-B-restricted epitopes. Because public TCR beta signatures pointed to carriage of CMV infection together with the matching HLA type, the HLA type of each donor mattered for the analysis. The research as a whole found: In the ex vivo response, HLA-C-restricted CMV-specific TCR beta clonotypes were dominant, and in two of eight donors the single most frequent clonotype came from this HLA-C-restricted group. Cumulative frequency of public TCR beta family members discriminated carriers of CMV infection plus the relevant HLA type in this cohort and an independent roughly 340-donor cohort.

Data came from an Illumina HiSeq 1500. In-frame beta chains were kept once TCRdb had trimmed the public reads at Q25 with fastp and called clones with MiXCR. Rows matching on CDR3 protein sequence are summarized as one entry with the most common DNA and genes. In all, the sample holds 160,000 or so distinct CDR3 sequences, and roughly a fifth of those were seen once. The top ten clonotypes cover 25% of the sample. The treatment or condition label, as the study defines it: in vitro stimulation with specific CMV peptide epitopes to enrich CMV-specific T cells. This clonotype was seen repeatedly, ten times or more. Its specific antigen is unknown. The junction departs from the called germline gene at one end, perhaps through a read error. The source is a human donor in good health (CMV status not recorded). Some clones in this sample may be carry-over from other donors' samples. The sample in question was CD8+ T cells from cultured PBMCs, obtained from culture after CMV antigen stimulation.

The bases are TGCGCCAGCAGCTTCGGCTCCTACGAGCAGTACTTC. The resulting protein is CASSFGSYEQYF. The chain is encoded by TRBV7-9 joined to TRBJ2-7; no D gene is confidently identified. CDR1 and CDR2 were assigned from the germline V gene (reference sequence) as SEHNR and FQNEAQ. From cysteine to phenylalanine, the CDR3 is 12 amino acids long. The only DNA kept is the CDR3, 36 bases in frame from the first base.